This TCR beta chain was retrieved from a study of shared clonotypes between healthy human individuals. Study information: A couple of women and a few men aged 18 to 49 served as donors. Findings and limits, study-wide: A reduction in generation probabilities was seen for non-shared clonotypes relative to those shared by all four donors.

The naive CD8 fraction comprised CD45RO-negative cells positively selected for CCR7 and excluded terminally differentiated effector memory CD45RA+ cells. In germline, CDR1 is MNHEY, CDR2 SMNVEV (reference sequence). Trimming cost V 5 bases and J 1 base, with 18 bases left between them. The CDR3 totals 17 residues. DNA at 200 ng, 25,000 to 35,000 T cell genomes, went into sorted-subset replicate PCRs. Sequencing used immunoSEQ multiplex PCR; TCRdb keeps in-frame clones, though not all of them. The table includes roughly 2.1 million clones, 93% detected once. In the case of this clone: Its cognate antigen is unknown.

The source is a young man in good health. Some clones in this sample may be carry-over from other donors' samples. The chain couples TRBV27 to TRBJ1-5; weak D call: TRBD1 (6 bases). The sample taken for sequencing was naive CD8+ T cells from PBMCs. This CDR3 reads CASSPMGGTQSNQPQHF. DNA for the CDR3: TGTGCCAGCAGTCCCATGGGGGGGACACAGAGCAATCAGCCCCAGCATTTT.